The next 28 T cell receptor beta chains were all read from a single sample in a study of blood T cell repertoires in COVID-19 (dated by TCRdb to the early 2020s). The protocol used for the library was the immunoSEQ multiplex PCR assay. The clones in this table, taken by TCRdb from immuneACCESS, are in-frame only. Not every clone is retained; where verified, under half of the shortfall comes from an unresolved V gene, and the cause of the rest is unknown. The sample table shows 200,000 or so clones, and 80% are seen once. The ten largest clones add up to around 5.8% of the sample. The sequenced sample consisted of peripheral blood. These receptors were taken from a woman in her sixties or seventies with acute or convalescent COVID-19.

The table lists this clone with a count of one. The chain links TRBV28 to TRBJ1-2, with TRBD1 matching over 8 bases. The CDR3 runs 12 residues. CDR1 and CDR2 from the germline V gene are MDHEN and SYDVKM. The V and J ends lost 6 bases and 14 bases, in that order; junction bases with no gene match: 11. For the CDR3, the DNA is TGTGCCAGCAGACTCACGACAGGGGCTGATACCTTC. Its protein is CASRLTTGADTF.

V gene TRBV19 combines with J gene TRBJ1-2; D unresolved. This CDR3 is 15 amino acids long. CDR1 is LNHDA and CDR2 is SQIVND in the germline V gene (reference sequence). Trimming left V 6 bases short and J 6 bases short, with 20 bases between. The CDR3: CASSPESSFLDGYTF. CDR3 coding DNA: TGTGCCAGTAGCCCCGAATCCTCCTTCTTAGATGGCTACACCTTC.

The V call is TRBV29-1, the J call TRBJ1-5; 9 nucleotides agree with TRBD1. CDR1 is SQVTM, CDR2 ANQGSEA, per germline. The CDR3 loop spans 15 amino acids. Germline trimming cut 4 bases from V and 0 bases from J; bases unmatched to any gene: 4. Here the CDR3 reads CSVARTGDSNQPQHF. The CDR3, as DNA: TGCAGCGTTGCGCGGACAGGGGATAGCAATCAGCCCCAGCATTTT.

The chain couples TRBV27 to TRBJ1-1; D gene ambiguous. Trimming pared 3 bases from V and 2 bases from J, leaving 19 bases between. This CDR3 has 17 residues. Germline CDR1 reads MNHEY; CDR2 reads SMNVEV (reference sequence). This CDR3 is CASSFTRRQTKNTEAFF. The CDR3 DNA reads as TGTGCCAGCAGTTTTACGCGGAGGCAAACCAAAAACACTGAAGCTTTCTTT.

The rearrangement uses TRBV7-2 and TRBJ2-7; D call uncertain. The CDR3 is 14 residues long. Germline V gene data show CDR1 as SGHTA and CDR2 as FQGNSA. Trimming removed 1 base from V and 2 bases from J, with 9 bases in between. CDR3 amino acids: CASSLGYIAYEQYF. The CDR3 DNA follows: TGTGCCAGCAGCTTAGGTTACATCGCCTACGAGCAGTACTTC. Combining the CDR3 with reference TRBV7-2 and TRBJ2-7 gives the whole variable domain GAGVSQSPSNKVTEKGKDVELRCDPISGHTALYWYRQSLGQGLEFLIYFQGNSAPDKSGLPSDRFSAERTGGSVSTLTIQRTQQEDSAVYLCASSLGYIAYEQYFGPGTRLTVT.

The chain carries TRBV30 and TRBJ1-6, with D possibly TRBD1 on 6 matching bases. V was cut by 3 bases and J by 6 bases, with 9 bases left in between. This CDR3 is 13 amino acids long. Germline V lookup: CDR1 GTSNPN, CDR2 SVGIG (reference sequence). CDR3 bases: TGTGCCTGGAGGGGGGCAAGTAATTCACCCCTCCACTTT. Amino acids: CAWRGASNSPLHF.

This sequence joins TRBV3-1 (or the pseudogene TRBV3-2) and TRBJ1-1, with 8 nucleotides matching TRBD1. Unmatched junction bases numbered 5, after V lost 3 bases and J lost 5 bases. The V gene's germline CDR1 is LGHDT and CDR2 YNNKEL (reference sequence). This CDR3 has 14 amino acids. The CDR3 sequence: CASSQYTGGTEAFF. CDR3 coding DNA: TGTGCCAGCAGCCAGTACACAGGGGGGACTGAAGCTTTCTTT.

DNA for the CDR3: TGCGCCAGCAGCTTGGGTAGCGGGAGGTCTTGGAATGAGCAGTTCTTC. Residues: CASSLGSGRSWNEQFF. The chain employs TRBV5-1 and TRBJ2-1, with 10 bases fitting TRBD2. Losses at the gene ends were 0 bases for V and 7 bases for J; bases not matched to a gene: 7. The V gene's germline CDR1 is SGHRS and CDR2 YFSETQ. The CDR3 has 16 residues. The full variable domain, its missing parts supplied by reference TRBV5-1 and TRBJ2-1, is KAGVTQTPRYLIKTRGQQVTLSCSPISGHRSVSWYQQTPGQGLQFLFEYFSETQRNKGNFPGRFSGRQFSNSRSEMNVSTLELGDSALYLCASSLGSGRSWNEQFFGPGTRLTVL.

The chain employs TRBV5-1 and TRBJ2-5, with 7 bases lining up with TRBD2. There are 14 residues in the CDR3. From germline, CDR1 is SGHRS and CDR2 YFSETQ. V trimming: 6 bases; J trimming: 5 bases; junction bases outside the gene matches: 10. CDR3 nucleotide sequence: TGCGCCAGCACCCCGACTAGCCCTGGGGAGACCCAGTACTTC. Its translation is CASTPTSPGETQYF. The whole variable domain, remainder taken from reference TRBV5-1 and TRBJ2-5, is KAGVTQTPRYLIKTRGQQVTLSCSPISGHRSVSWYQQTPGQGLQFLFEYFSETQRNKGNFPGRFSGRQFSNSRSEMNVSTLELGDSALYLCASTPTSPGETQYFGPGTRLLVL.

The chain couples TRBV11-3 to TRBJ1-1; the D is unclear. V gave up 6 bases and J gave up 3 bases, with 14 bases separating them. The CDR3 extends over 14 amino acids. The germline CDR1 and CDR2 sequences are SGHNT and YENEEA. CDR3 region: CASSQDPEDTEAFF. Here the CDR3 DNA reads TGTGCCAGCAGTCAGGACCCGGAGGACACTGAAGCTTTCTTT.

V is TRBV27 and J is TRBJ1-5; possibly TRBD1 for D (6 bases). CDR1 and CDR2 from the germline V gene are MNHEY and SMNVEV (reference sequence). There are 18 residues in the CDR3. Trimming shortened V by 6 bases and J by 0 bases, and 21 bases separated the two germline ends. The CDR3 DNA reads as TGTGCCAGCAGAACAACAGGGTCTGGGGTTTATAGCAATCAGCCCCAGCATTTT. This gives the protein CASRTTGSGVYSNQPQHF.

The chain recombines TRBV18 with TRBJ2-7, with D maybe TRBD1 (5 bases). The CDR3 contains 13 residues. Germline V gene data show CDR1 as KGHSH and CDR2 as LQKENI. The V and J ends lost 3 bases and 2 bases respectively, with 8 bases between them. Written as DNA, the CDR3 is TGTGCCAGCTCACCGGACACAACCTACGAGCAGTACTTC. Translating gives CASSPDTTYEQYF.

This chain uses TRBV11-2 with TRBJ2-7; a possible D gene is TRBD2 (6 bases). Trimming took off 2 bases at V and 6 bases at J, with 17 bases between the two ends. This CDR3 is built from 15 residues. Per the germline V gene, CDR1 is SGHAT and CDR2 is FQNNGV. In nucleotides, the CDR3 is TGTGCCAGCAGCTTAAGGCCCGGGGGTGATGCCGAGCAGTACTTC. Amino acids: CASSLRPGGDAEQYF.

In this sample, this clone turned up once. V gene TRBV5-1 combines with J gene TRBJ2-5, with 8 nucleotides matching TRBD1. CDR1 is SGHRS, CDR2 YFSETQ, per germline. The CDR3 runs to 18 residues. V lost 0 bases, J lost 5 bases, and 15 bases stayed unmatched. This chain's CDR3 is CASSLGLLGQGGGETQYF. The CDR3 nucleotides are TGCGCCAGCAGCTTGGGCCTCCTCGGACAGGGAGGAGGGGAGACCCAGTACTTC.

V and J are TRBV7-3 and TRBJ2-1, with D possibly being TRBD2 (6 bases). There are 16 residues in the CDR3. Looked up from germline, CDR1 is SGHTA and CDR2 is FQGTGA. Trimming took 2 bases from V and 5 from J, leaving 16 bases between them. The CDR3 nucleotides are TGTGCCAGCAGCTTATGGGCGGGAAGCTCAGACAATGAGCAGTTCTTC. It translates to CASSLWAGSSDNEQFF.

The chain uses TRBV27 and TRBJ1-1; perhaps TRBD1 as D (6 bases). The CDR3 has 16 amino acids. Germline CDR1 is MNHEY and CDR2 is SMNVEV (reference sequence). Trimming left V 1 base short and J 4 bases short, with 16 bases between. CDR3 amino acids: CASSLLLGAMGTEAFF. CDR3 in DNA: TGTGCCAGCAGTTTATTGTTGGGGGCTATGGGCACTGAAGCTTTCTTT.

The CDR3 protein is CASSLRGPGETQYF. The CDR3 nucleotides read TGTGCCAGCAGCTTGCGGGGGCCCGGGGAGACCCAGTACTTC. The chain is built from TRBV28 and TRBJ2-5; D might be TRBD2 (7 bases). The CDR3 loop spans 14 amino acids. V was shortened by 6 bases and J by 5 bases, with 16 bases between the two germline ends. Germline V gene data show CDR1 as MDHEN and CDR2 as SYDVKM.

V and J are TRBV19 and TRBJ1-1; D unclear. The germline gives CDR1 LNHDA, CDR2 SQIVND (reference sequence). The CDR3 runs to 15 residues. The V and J ends lost 5 bases and 1 base respectively, with 14 bases between them. In DNA form, the CDR3 reads TGTGCCAGTAGTGCCGGACTGATTACGAACACTGAAGCTTTCTTT. Translating gives CASSAGLITNTEAFF. The full variable domain, its missing parts supplied by reference TRBV19 and TRBJ1-1, is DGGITQSPKYLFRKEGQNVTLSCEQNLNHDAMYWYRQDPGQGLRLIYYSQIVNDFQKGDIAEGYSVSREKKESFPLTVTSAQKNPTAFYLCASSAGLITNTEAFFGQGTRLTVV.

The rearrangement uses TRBV24-1 and TRBJ1-2, with TRBD1 matching 9 bases. Unmatched junction bases numbered 5, after V lost 3 bases and J lost 7 bases. The germline gives CDR1 KGHDR, CDR2 SFDVKD. The CDR3 extends over 14 amino acids. The CDR3 sequence is CATSDRQGDGGYTF. CDR3 coding DNA: TGTGCCACCAGTGATAGACAGGGGGATGGTGGCTACACCTTC.

This clone was recorded only once. Other DNA sequences in the same sample also yield this CDR3. The chain recombines TRBV5-1 with TRBJ2-5, with D perhaps matching TRBD1 (5 bases). Per germline, CDR1 SGHRS and CDR2 YFSETQ. This CDR3 contains 13 residues. Trimming pared 1 base from V and 2 bases from J, leaving 6 bases between. The CDR3 loop is CASSLSGQETQYF. Here the CDR3 DNA reads TGCGCCAGCAGCTTGTCAGGGCAAGAGACCCAGTACTTC.

V and J are TRBV11-2 and TRBJ2-4; 7 bases line up with TRBD2. This CDR3 has 19 amino acids. Germline V gene lookup returns CDR1 SGHAT and CDR2 FQNNGV. Trimming cost V 2 bases and J 2 bases; bases outside gene matches: 15. This CDR3 reads CASSLSSVREGGTKNIQYF. The CDR3 bases are TGTGCCAGCAGCTTATCATCGGTGAGGGAGGGCGGGACCAAAAACATTCAGTACTTC.

A few counts support this clone. J is TRBJ1-2 and V is TRBV28; 9 positions agree with TRBD1. Trimming took 7 bases from V and 6 from J; bases not matched to a gene: 9. This CDR3 spans 14 amino acids. Germline V CDR1 and CDR2: MDHEN, SYDVKM. The CDR3 protein is CASIKSGTGNGYTF. CDR3 DNA sequence: TGTGCCAGCATCAAAAGTGGGACAGGGAATGGCTACACCTTC.

V and J are TRBV2 and TRBJ2-2; D ambiguous. The CDR3 totals 13 residues. Per germline, CDR1 SNHLY and CDR2 FYNNEI. The V and J ends lost 1 base and 3 bases respectively, with 3 bases between them. This CDR3 is CASSEEHTGELFF. The CDR3 bases are TGTGCCAGCAGTGAAGAGCACACCGGGGAGCTGTTTTTT.

This rearrangement joins TRBV2 to TRBJ1-5, with TRBD1 matching 8 bases. Unmatched junction bases numbered 5, after V lost 6 bases and J lost 1 base. The CDR3 is 15 residues long. Per germline, CDR1 SNHLY and CDR2 FYNNEI. CDR3 in amino acids: CASRVQGGSNQPQHF. CDR3 DNA sequence: TGTGCCAGCAGGGTACAGGGGGGAAGCAATCAGCCCCAGCATTTT.

The V call is TRBV24-1, the J call TRBJ1-2; 7 nucleotides line up with TRBD1. With V trimmed by 5 bases and J by 3 bases, 11 bases remained unmatched. From germline, CDR1 is KGHDR and CDR2 SFDVKD. The length of the CDR3 is 16 residues. The CDR3 nucleotides read TGTGCCACCAGTGCCTCCGAGGACAGGCATTACTATGGCTACACCTTC. Translating gives CATSASEDRHYYGYTF.

CDR3 sequence reads: CASRTGPETEAFF. CDR3 nucleotide sequence: TGTGCCTCAAGGACAGGGCCGGAAACTGAAGCTTTCTTT. This chain connects TRBV6-5 to TRBJ1-1, with 8 positions matching TRBD1. Losses at the gene ends were 11 bases for V and 5 bases for J; bases not matched to a gene: 10. The CDR3 has 13 amino acids. The germline gives CDR1 MNHEY, CDR2 SVGAGI.

V gene TRBV30 combines with J gene TRBJ1-1; D is ambiguous. V lost 3 bases and J lost 0, with 8 bases in between. CDR3 length: 13 residues. The germline gives CDR1 GTSNPN, CDR2 SVGIG (reference sequence). The CDR3 here is CAWRTILNTEAFF. CDR3 bases: TGTGCCTGGAGAACTATCTTGAACACTGAAGCTTTCTTT.

This clone is a singleton in its sample. The CDR3 region is CASSYSGTSANNEQFF. The CDR3 region has the DNA TGTGCCAGCAGTTACTCAGGGACTAGCGCTAACAATGAGCAGTTCTTC. V is TRBV6-6 and J is TRBJ2-1; 10 bases match TRBD2. The CDR3 is 16 amino acids. Germline trimming cut 0 bases from V and 5 bases from J; bases unmatched to any gene: 4. CDR1 MNHNY and CDR2 SVGAGI come from the germline V gene (reference sequence).